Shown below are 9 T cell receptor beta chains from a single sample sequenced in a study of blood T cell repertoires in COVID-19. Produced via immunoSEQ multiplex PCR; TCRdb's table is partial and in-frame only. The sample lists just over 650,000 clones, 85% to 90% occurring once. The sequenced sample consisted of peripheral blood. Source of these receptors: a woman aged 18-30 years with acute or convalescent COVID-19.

CDR3 DNA sequence: TGTGCCACCAGTGATCCGGGACAGGGGATCTATGGCTACACCTTC. It codes for CATSDPGQGIYGYTF. The chain has TRBV24-1 and TRBJ1-2; 10 bases map to TRBD1. The CDR3 is made up of 15 amino acids. The V gene end was trimmed by 3 bases and the J gene end by 4 bases; junction bases not matched to a gene: 4. Germline values: CDR1 KGHDR, CDR2 SFDVKD.

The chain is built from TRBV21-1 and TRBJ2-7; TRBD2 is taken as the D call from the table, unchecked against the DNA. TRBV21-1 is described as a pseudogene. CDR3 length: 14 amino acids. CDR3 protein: CASREQCGAYEQYF. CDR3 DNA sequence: TGTGCCAGCAGGGAACAATGTGGAGCCTACGAGCAGTACTTC.

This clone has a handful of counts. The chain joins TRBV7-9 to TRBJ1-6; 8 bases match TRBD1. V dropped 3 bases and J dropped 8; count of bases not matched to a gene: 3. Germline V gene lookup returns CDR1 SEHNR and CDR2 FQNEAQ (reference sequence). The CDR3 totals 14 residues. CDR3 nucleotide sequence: TGTGCCAGCAGCTTCGGACAGGGCTATTCACCCCTCCACTTT. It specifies CASSFGQGYSPLHF.

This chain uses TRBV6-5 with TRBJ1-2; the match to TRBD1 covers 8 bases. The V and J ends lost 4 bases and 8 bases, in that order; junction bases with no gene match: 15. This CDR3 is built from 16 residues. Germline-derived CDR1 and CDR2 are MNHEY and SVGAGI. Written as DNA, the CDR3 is TGTGCCAGCAGTTCGGACAGGGAGGAGAGGTCGGGGGGCTACACCTTC. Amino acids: CASSSDREERSGGYTF.

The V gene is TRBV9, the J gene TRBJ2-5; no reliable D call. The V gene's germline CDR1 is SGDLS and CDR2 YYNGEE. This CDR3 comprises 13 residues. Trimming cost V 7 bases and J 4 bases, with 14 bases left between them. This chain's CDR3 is CASGPSRPETQYF. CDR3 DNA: TGTGCCAGCGGCCCATCTAGACCAGAGACCCAGTACTTC.

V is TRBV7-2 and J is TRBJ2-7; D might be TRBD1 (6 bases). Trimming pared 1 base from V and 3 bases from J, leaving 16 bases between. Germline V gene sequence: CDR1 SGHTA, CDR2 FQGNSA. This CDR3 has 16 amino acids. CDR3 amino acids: CASSLDRTVILYEQYF. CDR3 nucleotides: TGTGCCAGCAGCTTAGACAGGACAGTGATCCTCTACGAGCAGTACTTC.

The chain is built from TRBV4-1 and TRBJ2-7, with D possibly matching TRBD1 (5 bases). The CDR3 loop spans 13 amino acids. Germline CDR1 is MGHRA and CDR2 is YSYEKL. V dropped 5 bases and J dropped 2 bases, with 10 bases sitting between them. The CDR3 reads CASSRLGAYEQYF. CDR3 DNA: TGCGCCAGCAGCAGGCTAGGGGCCTACGAGCAGTACTTC.

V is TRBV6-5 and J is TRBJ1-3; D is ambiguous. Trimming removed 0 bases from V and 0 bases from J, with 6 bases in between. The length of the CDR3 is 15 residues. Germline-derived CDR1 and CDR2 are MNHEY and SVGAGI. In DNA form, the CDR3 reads TGTGCCAGCAGTTACTCGAGAGCCTCTGGAAACACCATATATTTT. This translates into CASSYSRASGNTIYF.

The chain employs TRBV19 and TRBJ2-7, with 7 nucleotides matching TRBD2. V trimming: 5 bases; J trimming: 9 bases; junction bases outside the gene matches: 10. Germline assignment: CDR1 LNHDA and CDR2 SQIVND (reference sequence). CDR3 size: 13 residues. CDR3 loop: CASSSQHGGSQYF. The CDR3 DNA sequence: TGTGCCAGTAGTTCCCAACACGGGGGGTCGCAGTACTTC. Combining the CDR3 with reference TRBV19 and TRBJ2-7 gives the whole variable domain DGGITQSPKYLFRKEGQNVTLSCEQNLNHDAMYWYRQDPGQGLRLIYYSQIVNDFQKGDIAEGYSVSREKKESFPLTVTSAQKNPTAFYLCASSSQHGGSQYFGPGTRLTVT.